Sequencing of this T cell receptor (beta chain) was carried out in a study of technical replicates of blood from a few donors. Trimming cost V 7 bases and J 5 bases; bases outside gene matches: 5. The germline V gene has CDR1 LNHDA and CDR2 SQIVND (reference sequence). The CDR3 is 13 residues long. Generated by immunoSEQ multiplex PCR, the TCRdb table keeps only in-frame clones and is missing some. The sample comprises around 95,000 clones, around 95% of which are singletons, and 0.2% to 0.3% rests with the top ten. This clonotype was sampled from a human donor in good health. The specimen sequenced was T cells isolated from PBMCs. The chain joins TRBV19 to TRBJ2-7; TRBD2 agrees at 10 bases. This chain's CDR3 is CASNQREGDEQYF. As DNA, the CDR3 is TGTGCCAGTAATCAGCGGGAGGGCGACGAGCAGTACTTC.